This T cell receptor beta chain appears in the sequencing data of a study of cytomegalovirus exposure and HLA in healthy donors. The CDR3 is made up of 15 amino acids. Germline values: CDR1 SNHLY, CDR2 FYNNEI. V shed 8 bases, J shed 4 bases, and the junction held 9 bases outside the gene matches. 60 Vbeta and 13 Jbeta primers were used in PCR. Repertoires were generated with immunoSEQ multiplex PCR, while TCRdb's copy carries only in-frame clones and drops some. This repertoire shows 83,000 or so clones, about 76% found once; its top ten account for 10%. The sample consisted of PBMCs. The sequence derives from a man aged 30 to 45 in good health and CMV-seropositive. V usage is TRBV2 and J usage is TRBJ2-5, with 11 nucleotides matching TRBD2. CDR3 residues: CASVGSGGALETQYF. CDR3 bases: TGTGCCAGCGTCGGTAGCGGGGGGGCTTTAGAGACCCAGTACTTC.